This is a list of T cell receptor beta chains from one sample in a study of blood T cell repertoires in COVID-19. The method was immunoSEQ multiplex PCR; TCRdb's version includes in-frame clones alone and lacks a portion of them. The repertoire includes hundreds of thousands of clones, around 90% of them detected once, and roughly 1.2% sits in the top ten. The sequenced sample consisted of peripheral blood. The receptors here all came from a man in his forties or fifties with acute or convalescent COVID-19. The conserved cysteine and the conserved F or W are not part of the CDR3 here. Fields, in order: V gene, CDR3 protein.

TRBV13,ASSSPGAGEQY
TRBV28,ASTPQEGLTDTQY
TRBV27,ASSPDTGGIYEQY
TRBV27,ASSFQGSYEQY
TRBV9,ASSGGSLTAGNTIY
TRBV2,ASSLRTGANQPQH
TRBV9,ASSVAGGNEQF
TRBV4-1,ASSQDKGAGVTDTQY
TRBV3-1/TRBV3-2,ASSRTIWGDTEAF
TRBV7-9,ASSQDSLGEQF
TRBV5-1,ASSWQQGNTGELF
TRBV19,ASSSFTNTEAF
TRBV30,AWSETGGTEAF
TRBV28,ASSLYEGTPTNEKLF
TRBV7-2,ASSLRGAPYNEQF
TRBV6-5,ASSYFGQYGHGYT
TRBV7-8,ASSPKTGASGNTIY
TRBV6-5,ASSYSTGGNYGYT
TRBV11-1,ASSLTSGTGELF
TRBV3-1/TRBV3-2,ASSQDVGTGGDRHYGYT
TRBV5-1,ASSLVQQGAGEQY
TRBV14,ASSQGFRGLGNEQF
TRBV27,ASSSLPAGYGYT
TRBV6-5,ASSIPGERYEQY
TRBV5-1,ASSLAGTGELF
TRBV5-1,ASTLIGTGGSHEQY
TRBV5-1,ASSLDIRNTEAF
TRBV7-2,ASSLGGQGAGGYT
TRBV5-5,ASSLRGGGQPQH
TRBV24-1,ATSGNREDSGNTIY
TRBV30,AWSRAGGAF
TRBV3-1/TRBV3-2,ASSQESVNTIY
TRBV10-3,AIRSNNEQF
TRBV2,ASSRRRDPSYEQY